The sequence of this T cell receptor beta chain was determined in a study of preoperative IRX-2 immunotherapy in early breast cancer (dated by TCRdb to between 2017 and 2020). Read against the paper, the sample's treatment or condition label means: preoperative locoregional IRX-2 cytokine immunotherapy. The samples were obtained from a phase Ib study that tested preoperative, locoregional IRX-2 cytokine immunotherapy meant to prime immune responses. Donors were patients with early-stage breast cancer who received IRX-2 before surgery. The CDR3 runs 14 amino acids, cysteine and phenylalanine included. Of the read, only the CDR3 DNA is kept; its 42 bases are in frame from base 1. The germline ends are 8 bases apart after V is trimmed by 1 base and J by 1 base. CDR1 SGHRS and CDR2 YFSETQ are derived from the germline V gene. Turning to this clone: What this receptor recognizes is not known. No base quality information exists; no much larger clone differs at one position.

Receptor libraries were prepared by the immunoSEQ multiplex PCR assay. TCRdb carries this immuneACCESS record with in-frame sequences only. Its versions omit some clonotypes, under half of them owing to an unresolved V gene in the studies checked, with the rest unexplained. For this sample the table gives tens of thousands of clones, of which roughly 80% were detected only once. The ten top clones hold roughly 1.5% of the sample. The source of this sequence is a human donor with breast cancer. The sequence links TRBV5-1 to TRBJ1-1; there is no confident call for the D gene. The source material was lymph node tissue, sampled after IRX-2 immunotherapy. The CDR3 in this case is CASSLSPGNTEAFF. The DNA is TGCGCCAGCAGCTTGAGTCCCGGGAACACTGAAGCTTTCTTT. Reference TRBV5-1 and TRBJ1-1 genes cover what lies past the CDR3, so the full variable domain is KAGVTQTPRYLIKTRGQQVTLSCSPISGHRSVSWYQQTPGQGLQFLFEYFSETQRNKGNFPGRFSGRQFSNSRSEMNVSTLELGDSALYLCASSLSPGNTEAFFGQGTRLTVV.